Each of the 20 T cell receptor beta chains below was sequenced from the same sample in a study of CD8 T cells in ankylosing spondylitis (dated by TCRdb to about 2017). The full study reports these points: A TCR beta motif of fewer than 10 highly homologous amino acid variants appeared characteristic of blood from ankylosing spondylitis patients.

The library came from 5' RACE. The sequencer listed for this sample is Illumina HiSeq 2500. The public reads were reprocessed in TCRdb via fastp at Q25 and MiXCR, keeping in-frame beta chains. Each record represents a unique CDR3 protein, reported with the most common genes and DNA among its rows. Recorded for this sample are 200,000 to 250,000 distinct CDR3 sequences; 6% to 8% of them occurred a single time. Around 14% of the sample belongs to the ten largest clones. Their specific antigens are unknown. Sequences were obtained from blood, either unsorted or a sorted T cell fraction (not recorded which). These receptors were obtained from a male donor with ankylosing spondylitis.

This clonotype appeared many times. The rearrangement joins TRBV6-1 to TRBJ2-4; D uncertain. The germline V gene encodes CDR1 MNHNS and CDR2 SASEGT. V shed 7 bases and J shed 1 base, with 11 bases lying between them. The CDR3 is 14 residues long. The CDR3 loop reads CASIHPSAKNIQYF. Written as DNA, the CDR3 is TGTGCCAGCATTCACCCCAGCGCCAAAAACATTCAGTACTTC.

This clonotype appeared many times. This chain uses TRBV7-9 with TRBJ1-6; D gene unclear. V lost 0 bases and J lost 10, with 13 bases in between. Looked up from germline, CDR1 is SEHNR and CDR2 is FQNEAQ (reference sequence). This CDR3 contains 15 residues. CDR3: CASSLAPAPGSPLHF. The CDR3, as DNA: TGTGCCAGCAGCTTAGCGCCAGCGCCGGGATCACCCCTCCACTTT.

This clonotype was counted many times. The V gene is TRBV6-5, the J gene TRBJ2-5; weak D call: TRBD2 (7 bases). The CDR3 has 14 residues. Trimming took 4 bases from V and 5 from J, leaving 14 bases between them. The V gene's germline CDR1 is MNHEY and CDR2 SVGAGI. The CDR3 DNA sequence: TGTGCCAGCAGTTGGGCGGGGGCGCGGGAGACCCAGTACTTC. Protein product: CASSWAGARETQYF.

This clonotype was detected many times. V and J are TRBV9 and TRBJ2-5; either TRBD1 or TRBD2 may fit D (5 bases each). CDR1 is SGDLS and CDR2 is YYNGEE in the germline V gene. The CDR3 sequence is 14 residues long. V was cut by 4 bases and J by 4 bases, with 14 bases left in between. The CDR3 DNA follows: TGTGCCAGCAGCACTAACCAGGGACGAGAGACCCAGTACTTC. Its protein is CASSTNQGRETQYF.

The gene calls are TRBV7-8 and TRBJ2-7; D unresolved. Trimming took off 2 bases at V and 2 bases at J, with 13 bases between the two ends. Germline V lookup: CDR1 SGHVS, CDR2 FQNEAQ. The CDR3 length is 15 residues. The CDR3 loop is CASSLSPAIAYEQYF. The CDR3, as DNA: TGTGCCAGCAGCTTAAGCCCGGCTATAGCCTACGAGCAGTACTTC.

In its sample, this clonotype was seen many times. V gene TRBV7-8 combines with J gene TRBJ2-7; no reliable D call. Per germline, CDR1 SGHVS and CDR2 FQNEAQ. Trimming removed 1 base from V and 3 bases from J, with 10 bases in between. The CDR3 consists of 14 residues. For the CDR3, the DNA is TGTGCCAGCAGCTTAGTCCCGGAAAGCTACGAGCAGTACTTC. The encoded protein is CASSLVPESYEQYF.

The chain carries TRBV4-3 and TRBJ1-1; maybe TRBD1 (6 bases). CDR3 length: 12 residues. Trimming stripped 4 bases from V and 8 bases from J, with 11 bases between. Germline loops: CDR1 LGHNA, CDR2 YSLEER. CDR3 bases: TGCGCCAGCAGCCCCCGACAGGAGGAAGCTTTCTTT. This gives the protein CASSPRQEEAFF.

The table lists this clonotype with many counts. The chain links TRBV9 to TRBJ1-1, with a weak D call TRBD1 (5 bases). The V end lost 4 bases, the J end lost 7 bases, and 14 bases lay between the germline ends. This CDR3 spans 13 amino acids. CDR1 is SGDLS, CDR2 YYNGEE, per germline. The CDR3 loop is CASSPTGVGEAFF. In DNA form, the CDR3 reads TGTGCCAGCAGCCCGACGGGGGTCGGTGAAGCTTTCTTT.

There are many counts of this clonotype. The V gene is TRBV6-1, the J gene TRBJ1-3, with no clear D. Looked up from germline, CDR1 is MNHNS and CDR2 is SASEGT. The V end was cut by 6 bases, the J end by 8 bases, with 17 bases between. This CDR3 has 14 amino acids. In DNA, the CDR3 is TGTGCCAGCAGCGCCCCTGCCCACGGAGACACCATATATTTT. It codes for CASSAPAHGDTIYF.

This clonotype was picked up many times. V and J are TRBV5-1 and TRBJ2-1, with 8 bases lining up with TRBD2. The CDR3 covers 14 residues. V lost 4 bases and J lost 2; bases outside the gene matches: 2. Germline CDR1 SGHRS, CDR2 YFSETQ. The CDR3 sequence is CASSRGGPYNEQFF. The CDR3 coding sequence is TGCGCCAGCAGCCGGGGGGGGCCCTACAATGAGCAGTTCTTC.

In this sample, this clonotype turned up many times. The CDR3 DNA is TGCAGTGCTAGAGATCGAGGGACAGGGGATTACTACGAGCAGTACTTC. Encoded protein: CSARDRGTGDYYEQYF. V gene TRBV20-1 combines with J gene TRBJ2-7; TRBD1 aligns across 10 bases. The CDR3 extends over 16 amino acids. Germline values: CDR1 DFQATT, CDR2 SNEGSKA (reference sequence). V was pared by 0 bases and J by 3 bases, with 8 bases of the junction left unmatched.

This clonotype was counted at least ten times. The chain employs TRBV6-2 or TRBV6-3 and TRBJ1-5; 7 positions agree with TRBD1. Unmatched junction bases numbered 6, after V lost 7 bases and J lost 3 bases. Looked up from germline, CDR1 is MNHEY and CDR2 is SVGEGT. CDR3 size: 14 residues. CDR3 loop: CASTPDRFNQPQHF. The DNA for the CDR3 is TGTGCCAGCACCCCGGACAGGTTCAATCAGCCCCAGCATTTT.

This clonotype was counted only a few times. The chain links TRBV7-9 to TRBJ1-2; a weak D match, TRBD1 (5 bases). The CDR3 contains 13 residues. Trimming removed 7 bases at V and 6 bases at J, with 15 bases between. CDR1 is SEHNR and CDR2 is FQNEAQ in the germline V gene (reference sequence). The CDR3 protein is CASTPGGIDGYTF. The CDR3 DNA reads as TGTGCCAGCACCCCCGGGGGGATCGATGGCTACACCTTC. Based on the CDR3 plus reference TRBV7-9 and TRBJ1-2, the full variable domain is DTGVSQNPRHKITKRGQNVTFRCDPISEHNRLYWYRQTLGQGPEFLTYFQNEAQLEKSRLLSDRFSAERPKGSFSTLEIQRTEQGDSAMYLCASTPGGIDGYTFGSGTRLTVV.

About this clonotype: An end of the junction does not agree with germline; a read error may underlie this. The J gene is TRBJ2-4, the V gene TRBV30; 7 bases line up with TRBD2. Germline CDR1 GTSNPN, CDR2 SVGIG (reference sequence). There are 14 residues in the CDR3. CDR3 sequence: CASYATSTKDIQYF. CDR3 DNA sequence: TGTGCCTCGTACGCGACTAGCACCAAAGACATTCAGTACTTC.

This clonotype occurred many times. The gene calls are TRBV20-1 and TRBJ1-2; no clear D. Trimming pared 0 bases from V and 2 bases from J, leaving 10 bases between. Germline V CDR1 and CDR2: DFQATT, SNEGSKA (reference sequence). This CDR3 has 14 residues. The CDR3 bases are TGCAGTGCTAGAGATTGGTGGCAGAACTATGGCTACACCTTC. Its protein is CSARDWWQNYGYTF.

There are a few counts of this clonotype. The chain recombines TRBV5-6 with TRBJ2-2; 9 positions match TRBD2. The V gene end was trimmed by 0 bases and the J gene end by 4 bases; junction bases not matched to a gene: 4. The CDR3 totals 16 residues. Germline V gene sequence: CDR1 SGHDT, CDR2 YYEEEE. In DNA, the CDR3 is TGTGCCAGCAGCTTGGAACTAGCGGGTCTCACCGGGGAGCTGTTTTTT. Protein sequence: CASSLELAGLTGELFF.

At least ten counts were recorded for this clonotype. The rearrangement uses TRBV11-2 and TRBJ2-2, with D maybe TRBD2 (5 bases). CDR3 length equals 15 residues. Trimming stripped 3 bases from V and 5 bases from J, with 13 bases between. The germline V gene encodes CDR1 SGHAT and CDR2 FQNNGV. CDR3 sequence: CASSFERRRTGELFF. CDR3 bases: TGTGCCAGCAGCTTTGAAAGACGGAGGACCGGGGAGCTGTTTTTT.

This clonotype was seen at least ten times. This chain joins TRBV7-9 and TRBJ2-1, with D maybe TRBD1 (6 bases). Germline V gene sequence: CDR1 SEHNR, CDR2 FQNEAQ (reference sequence). The CDR3 runs 14 residues. With 4 bases removed from V and 7 bases from J, the gap between germline ends came to 14 bases. In DNA form, the CDR3 reads TGTGCCAGCAGCTACCGGGCCACAGGGAATGAGCAGTTCTTC. The encoded protein is CASSYRATGNEQFF.

This clonotype was detected many times. V gene TRBV20-1 combines with J gene TRBJ1-5; D gene ambiguous. Germline V lookup: CDR1 DFQATT, CDR2 SNEGSKA (reference sequence). Deletions cut 6 bases from V and 1 base from J, with 13 bases between. The CDR3 is made up of 14 amino acids. CDR3 DNA sequence: TGCAGTGCCCTTACCGACGGGAGCAATCAGCCCCAGCATTTT. This sequence encodes CSALTDGSNQPQHF.

There are a few counts of this clonotype. The rearrangement links TRBV15 to TRBJ2-1; D possibly corresponds to TRBD1 (5 bases). With 0 bases removed from V and 3 bases from J, the gap between germline ends came to 18 bases. This CDR3 has 18 amino acids. CDR1 and CDR2 (germline): LNHNV, YYDKDF (reference sequence). CDR3 coding DNA: TGTGCCACCAGCAGAGATAAAAGCAGGCCAGGGTTCTACAATGAGCAGTTCTTC. Protein: CATSRDKSRPGFYNEQFF.